This T cell receptor beta chain stems from a study of cytomegalovirus exposure and HLA in healthy donors. Germline assignment: CDR1 SGHRS and CDR2 YFSETQ. The CDR3 has 16 residues. The ends lost 4 bases at V and 5 bases at J; junction bases unmatched: 6. The PCR ran on 60 Vbeta and 13 Jbeta primers. The data were produced by immunoSEQ multiplex PCR, yet TCRdb's version contains in-frame clones alone and is incomplete. Of some 67,000 clones detected, approximately 90% appear once; the ten largest clones hold 9% to 13%. With regard to this clone: Its cognate antigen is unknown.

Study-level points and caveats: The authors considered a cluster of highly shared sequence variants likely to be a sequencing artifact. Rare TCR sequences dominated, though some public TCRs recurred in many donors. A later analysis reportedly identified an Asian-associated ancestry cluster as carrying fewer N-insertions than the approximately 730-donor mean.

Sequenced material: PBMCs. The sequence was obtained from a woman aged 30 to 39 in good health and CMV-seropositive. This chain uses TRBV5-1 with TRBJ2-3, with 14 positions matching TRBD2. The DNA for the CDR3 is TGCGCCAGCAGCATGGGACTAGCGGGAGCCCGAGATACGCAGTATTTT. It codes for CASSMGLAGARDTQYF.